This passage covers 12 T cell receptor beta chains from one sample sequenced in a study of tumor and adjacent non-tumor tissue in lung cancer. This sample's RNA came from whole unsorted tissue. TCRbeta libraries were built with three rounds of nested PCR, modified from ARM-PCR. TCRdb fed the multiplex PCR reads into MiXCR, producing one record per CDR3 protein. The sample carries under 95,000 distinct CDR3 sequences, 61% recorded once. The sequenced material came from lung tumor tissue. The receptor set was obtained from a man in his 70s with non-small cell lung cancer.

The chain carries TRBV11-2 and TRBJ2-1; 12 bases agree with TRBD2. CDR1 SGHAT and CDR2 FQNNGV come from the germline V gene. This CDR3 has 12 amino acids. DNA for the CDR3: TGTGTCAGTACTAGCGGGGGGCTACCTGTGTTCTTC. Residues: CVSTSGGLPVFF.

In this sample, this clonotype is medium-sized. The J gene is TRBJ2-7, the V gene TRBV11-2; D remains ambiguous. Germline V lookup: CDR1 SGHAT, CDR2 FQNNGV. This CDR3 region has 11 residues. V was shortened by 6 bases and J by 3 bases, with 6 bases between the two germline ends. The CDR3, as DNA: TGTGCCAGCAGAGAACGCTACGAGCAGTACTTC. Translating it yields CASRERYEQYF.

Note on this clonotype: The CDR3 end shows no conserved phenylalanine or tryptophan, and so a read error is likely. The rearrangement uses TRBV6-5 and TRBJ1-6, with unresolved D. Trimming cost V 6 bases and J 6 bases, with 21 bases left between them. CDR1 and CDR2 (germline): MNHEY, SVGAGI. The CDR3 runs 17 residues. The DNA for the CDR3 is TGTGCCAGCAGCCTCACTACCGGGTCCACGAGTAATTCACCCCTCCACTGT. Translating gives CASSLTTGSTSNSPLHC.

With regard to this clonotype: Its ends do not fully match the called genes, so a read error is possible. The chain has TRBV5-1 and TRBJ2-2; TRBD2 might be the D (6 bases). The CDR3 loop spans 13 amino acids. Germline lookup yields CDR1 SGHRS and CDR2 YFSETQ. As DNA, the CDR3 is TGCGTCAGCAGTAGTGCGGGGTACGGGGAGCTGTTTTTT. This translates into CVSSSAGYGELFF.

The chain combines TRBV5-1 with TRBJ2-7; no clear D. The ends were cut back, 0 bases at V and 0 bases at J, with 10 bases in the middle. This CDR3 region has 15 residues. The germline gives CDR1 SGHRS, CDR2 YFSETQ. CDR3 protein: CASSLEIASSYEQYF. The CDR3, as DNA: TGCGCCAGCAGCTTGGAGATAGCTTCCTCCTACGAGCAGTACTTC.

This clonotype showed up just once. It may be a read error: a sequence one base away is much more abundant. The rearrangement links TRBV5-4 to TRBJ1-4; D call uncertain. The CDR3 is made up of 13 amino acids. CDR1 SGHNT and CDR2 YYREEE come from the germline V gene (reference sequence). DNA for the CDR3: TGTTCCAGCAGCTTGGACCCGGGTTCGGAACTGTTTTTT. It is translated as CSSSLDPGSELFF.

This clonotype was counted once. The CDR3 ends on some other residue instead of the conserved phenylalanine or tryptophan, so this is likely a read error. This chain connects TRBV7-9 to TRBJ1-1; D is perhaps TRBD1 (6 bases). Germline loops: CDR1 SEHNR, CDR2 FQNEAQ (reference sequence). This CDR3 region has 13 residues. V was pared by 7 bases and J by 5 bases, with 14 bases between. The CDR3 DNA sequence: TGTGCCAGCAATATTCAGGGGATGACTGAAGCTTTCGTT. Encoded protein: CASNIQGMTEAFV.

This clonotype was detected ten times or more. This chain joins TRBV29-1 and TRBJ2-7; 12 nucleotides agree with TRBD2. The J segment lost 5 bases and the V segment lost 7 bases, leaving 9 bases of the junction unmatched. From germline, CDR1 is SQVTM and CDR2 ANQGSEA. The CDR3 has 14 amino acids. This CDR3 is CSAALLAGGHEQYF. CDR3 nucleotides: TGCAGCGCTGCACTACTAGCGGGGGGCCACGAGCAGTACTTC.

As regards this clonotype: One base away lies a much larger clone, so this may be a sequencing read error. CDR3 sequence reads: CASNPDNVKQAFF. As DNA, the CDR3 is TGTGCCAGCAACCCTGATAACGTAAAACAAGCTTTCTTT. The J gene is TRBJ1-1, the V gene TRBV6-6; no clear D gene. Germline V CDR1 and CDR2: MNHNY, SVGAGI (reference sequence). This CDR3 has 13 residues. The V end lost 7 bases, the J end lost 9 bases, and 18 bases lay between the germline ends.

V gene TRBV20-1 combines with J gene TRBJ1-6; D call uncertain. With 2 bases removed from V and 8 bases from J, the gap between germline ends came to 16 bases. This CDR3 comprises 15 residues. In germline, CDR1 is DFQATT, CDR2 SNEGSKA (reference sequence). The CDR3 region is CSARSPRIPDSPLHF. The CDR3 DNA follows: TGCAGTGCTAGATCCCCGCGGATACCGGATTCACCCCTCCACTTT.

On this clonotype itself: Germline and junction disagree at one end, which may indicate a read error. The chain combines TRBV12-3 or TRBV12-4 with TRBJ2-1, with 8 bases aligning to TRBD2. This CDR3 has 15 amino acids. The CDR3 nucleotides are TGCGCCAGCAGTTTAGCGGGGAGGTCCTACAATGAGGAGTTCTTC. Its protein is CASSLAGRSYNEEFF.

Remarks on this clonotype: Germline is not matched at one junction end, which may reflect a read error. The chain combines TRBV7-8 with TRBJ2-3; 7 bases fit TRBD2. Germline V gene sequence: CDR1 SGHVS, CDR2 FQNEAQ. The length of the CDR3 is 16 residues. The CDR3 DNA follows: TGTACCAGCAGCTCATGGACTAGGAAAGCCACAGATACGCAGTATTTT. Translated: CTSSSWTRKATDTQYF.